This T cell receptor (beta chain) was identified in a study of long-term antiretroviral therapy in people with HIV. The overall study: The 2015 immediate-ART recommendation was preceded by the earliest samples by about a decade. Findings of the study overall: The repertoire was dominated at all time points by clones expanded before ART.

Samples held 1-10 million cryopreserved PBMC before DNA extraction. J gave up 6 bases and V 10 bases, and 10 bases lay outside the gene matches. This CDR3 is built from 15 residues. Germline V gene data show CDR1 as SNHLY and CDR2 as FYNNEI. As regards this clone: Its antigen remains unknown.

Version v3.0 of the immunoSEQ assay was performed at survey level. Measured with immunoSEQ multiplex PCR; TCRdb has only the in-frame clones, and not every one. Counted here are tens of thousands of clones, 82% occurring once; the ten biggest clones make up less than 15%. This clonotype was sampled from a man younger than 35 with HIV. The chain links TRBV2 to TRBJ2-2, with 11 bases lining up with TRBD1. Sequenced material: unsorted PBMCs, taken 0.3 years after starting antiretroviral therapy. The CDR3 region has the DNA TGTGCCACGGACAGGGGGCGAGCTTGGTCCGGGGAGCTGTTTTTT. This codes for CATDRGRAWSGELFF.